Presented here are 9 T cell receptor beta chains from one specimen sequenced in a study of read filtering for tumor transcriptome and immune sequencing. The library was built from around 0.4 ug RNA with molecular barcoded adaptors for alpha/delta and beta/gamma chains. MiXCR, applied by TCRdb to the reads, yields one record per CDR3 protein. The sample has over 50,000 distinct CDR3 sequences, roughly 19% seen once; the top ten hold approximately 10%. Material for sequencing was a population of CD138-negative cells sorted from bone marrow. These TCRs come from a donor over 35 with multiple myeloma.

This clonotype was seen repeatedly, ten times or more. The V gene is TRBV29-1, the J gene TRBJ2-3, with D unresolved. The CDR3 is 10 residues long. Trimming pared 6 bases from V and 4 bases from J, leaving 5 bases between. Germline loops: CDR1 SQVTM, CDR2 ANQGSEA. The CDR3 loop reads CSVKADTQYF. The CDR3 DNA follows: TGCAGCGTAAAAGCAGATACGCAGTATTTT.

There are many counts of this clonotype. The rearrangement links TRBV4-1 to TRBJ2-1; no clear D gene. The CDR3 consists of 16 residues. Trimming took 0 bases from V and 4 from J, leaving 13 bases between them. The germline CDR1 and CDR2 sequences are MGHRA and YSYEKL. The CDR3 is CASSQDLAADYNEQFF. CDR3 DNA: TGCGCCAGCAGCCAAGATTTGGCGGCGGATTACAATGAGCAGTTCTTC.

Notes on this clonotype: A much bigger clone sits one base away, suggesting this may be a read error. CDR3 residues: CSAREETRRETQYF. For the CDR3, the DNA is TGCAGTGCTAGAGAGGAGACTAGGCGAGAGACCCAGTACTTC. The rearrangement uses TRBV20-1 and TRBJ2-5, with D maybe TRBD2 (6 bases). The CDR3 loop spans 14 amino acids. Trimming took 0 bases from V and 4 from J, leaving 12 bases between them. CDR1 is DFQATT, CDR2 SNEGSKA, per germline (reference sequence).

The J gene is TRBJ2-7, the V gene TRBV6-2 or TRBV6-3, with 7 positions matching TRBD1. The CDR3 spans 15 residues. Trimming cost V 6 bases and J 3 bases; bases outside gene matches: 11. Per germline, CDR1 MNHEY and CDR2 SVGEGT. CDR3 sequence: CASSREPGQSYEQYF. CDR3 DNA: TGTGCCAGCAGCCGTGAGCCGGGACAGAGCTACGAGCAGTACTTC.

V is TRBV30 and J is TRBJ1-1; possibly TRBD1 for D (6 bases). The length of the CDR3 is 11 residues. V was clipped by 1 base and J by 7 bases, with 7 bases between them. Germline V gives CDR1 GTSNPN, CDR2 SVGIG (reference sequence). The CDR3 region is CAWSDRDEAFF. The CDR3 DNA reads TGTGCCTGGAGTGACAGGGATGAAGCTTTCTTT.

Comment on this clonotype: With a much larger clone just one base away, this may be a read error. This CDR3 is CASSHGETAAFF. CDR3 DNA: TGTGCCAGCAGCCATGGGGAGACTGCAGCTTTCTTT. V and J are TRBV5-4 and TRBJ1-1, with D unresolved. The CDR3 runs to 12 residues. The germline gives CDR1 SGHNT, CDR2 YYREEE (reference sequence).

This clonotype appeared many times. The chain uses TRBV29-1 and TRBJ2-7; the D gene is possibly TRBD1 (6 bases). V gave up 4 bases and J gave up 6 bases, with 13 bases separating them. Germline V gives CDR1 SQVTM, CDR2 ANQGSEA. The length of the CDR3 is 12 residues. The chain's CDR3 is CSVATGPSEQYF. CDR3 DNA sequence: TGCAGCGTTGCCACAGGGCCCTCCGAGCAGTACTTC.

This clonotype was seen many times. The V gene is TRBV5-1, the J gene TRBJ2-7; a possible D gene is TRBD1 (5 bases). The CDR3 extends over 17 amino acids. Germline CDR1 SGHRS, CDR2 YFSETQ. V gave up 0 bases and J gave up 2 bases, with 18 bases separating them. CDR3 region: CASSLDVGSGQTYEQYF. CDR3 nucleotides: TGCGCCAGCAGCTTGGATGTAGGCTCCGGACAAACCTACGAGCAGTACTTC.

This clonotype has only a few counts. The V gene is TRBV6-5, the J gene TRBJ1-6; 9 bases fit TRBD1. The germline CDR1 and CDR2 sequences are MNHEY and SVGAGI. V gave up 6 bases and J gave up 8 bases; unmatched junction bases: 8. CDR3 size: 15 residues. The CDR3 bases are TGTGCCAGCAGACCGGACAGGGGTCACTATTCACCCCTCCACTTT. This sequence encodes CASRPDRGHYSPLHF.